Sequencing of this T cell receptor beta chain was carried out in a study of post-analysis software for immune sequencing data. General observations from the study: Compared against controls, patients with multiple sclerosis displayed significantly lower normalized Chao1 diversity.

Unique molecular identifiers had been added to the TCR beta cDNA libraries. The yield from roughly 1 to 10 million T cells was around 500,000 cDNA molecules in total. From the PCR reads, TCRdb called clonotypes with MiXCR, one entry per CDR3 protein. The sample has about 810,000 distinct CDR3 sequences, about 57% seen once. This clonotype was observed a few times. Its antigen is not identified. The sequencing input was blood. The sequence was collected from a girl aged 10 to 17 with multiple sclerosis.

The CDR3 coding sequence is TGTGCCACCAGCCACGCCCGCGGGACTTACGGCAATCAGCCCCAGCATTTT. Its translation: CATSHARGTYGNQPQHF. The chain joins TRBV15 to TRBJ1-5, with D maybe TRBD1 (5 bases). Per the germline V gene, CDR1 is LNHNV and CDR2 is YYDKDF (reference sequence). Trimming left V 5 bases short and J 2 bases short, with 19 bases between. CDR3 length: 17 amino acids.